This is a list of T cell receptor beta chains from one sample in a study of spatial heterogeneity in lung cancer. Via MiXCR, TCRdb re-called the 5' RACE reads, giving one row per CDR3 protein. The table lists roughly 15,000 distinct CDR3 sequences, about 20% of them singletons. The material sequenced was PBMCs, taken at follow-up. Source of these receptors: a male donor with early-stage non-small cell lung cancer. Each CDR3 is given with its conserved first and last residue. The D gene is left open where the match is weak. A clone size is listed for some rows: how often the clone was seen (once, few, many), or a class if it is expanded.

clone_size j_call v_call d_call cdr3_aa cdr3_nt
few TRBJ1-2 TRBV29-1 - CSVRPGYENYGYTF TGCAGCGTCCGGCCGGGGTACGAAAACTATGGCTACACCTTC
medium-sized TRBJ2-7 TRBV7-2 TRBD1 CASSLYKTGGTYEQYF TGTGCCAGCAGCTTGTACAAGACAGGGGGCACCTACGAGCAGTACTTC
few TRBJ2-7 TRBV3-1 - CASSQMSLKQYF TGTGCCAGCAGCCAGATGTCTTTAAAGCAGTACTTC
medium-sized TRBJ2-5 TRBV7-3 TRBD1 CASSYGQGETQYF TGTGCCAGCAGCTACGGACAGGGAGAGACCCAGTACTTC
- TRBJ2-5 TRBV2 - CASTLQGGETQYF TGTGCCAGCACCTTACAGGGAGGAGAGACCCAGTACTTC
medium-sized TRBJ2-1 TRBV24-1 - CATSFRNEQFF TGTGCCACCAGTTTCAGGAATGAGCAGTTCTTC
- TRBJ2-7 TRBV5-1 - CASSFTSTYEQYF TGCGCCAGCAGCTTCACCTCAACCTACGAGCAGTACTTC
few TRBJ2-4 TRBV20-1 - CSARGGLATKGLAKNIQYF TGCAGTGCTAGAGGAGGGCTAGCGACCAAGGGTCTAGCCAAAAACATTCAGTACTTC
- TRBJ2-3 TRBV29-1 - CSVMGPLTDTQYF TGCAGCGTTATGGGGCCCCTTACAGATACGCAGTATTTT
few TRBJ2-7 TRBV7-2 - CASSLVSTSSYEQYF TGTGCCAGCAGCTTAGTTTCCACAAGCTCCTACGAGCAGTACTTC
- TRBJ2-1 TRBV29-1 - CSVTKQGGEGDEQFF TGCAGCGTCACCAAACAGGGTGGGGAAGGCGATGAGCAGTTCTTC